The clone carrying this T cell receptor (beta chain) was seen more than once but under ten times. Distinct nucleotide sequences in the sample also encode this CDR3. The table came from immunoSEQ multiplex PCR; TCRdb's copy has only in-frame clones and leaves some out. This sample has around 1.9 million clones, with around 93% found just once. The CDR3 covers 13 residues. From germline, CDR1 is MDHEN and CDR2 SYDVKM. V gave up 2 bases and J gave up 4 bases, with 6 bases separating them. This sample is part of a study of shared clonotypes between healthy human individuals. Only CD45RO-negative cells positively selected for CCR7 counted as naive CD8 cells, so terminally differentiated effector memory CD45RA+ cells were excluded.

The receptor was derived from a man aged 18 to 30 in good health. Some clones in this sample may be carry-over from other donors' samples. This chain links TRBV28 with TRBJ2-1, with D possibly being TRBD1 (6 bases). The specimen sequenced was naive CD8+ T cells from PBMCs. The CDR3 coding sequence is TGTGCCAGCAGTTTAAGGGGGTACAATGAGCAGTTCTTC. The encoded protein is CASSLRGYNEQFF.